This TCR beta chain was profiled in a study of T cells in Graves' hyperthyroidism and ophthalmopathy (dated by TCRdb to about 2019). General notes on the study: Peripheral blood samples were taken at the time of initial diagnosis, prior to any treatment. To identify distinguishing TCR V-J signatures, a discovery cohort of around 100 patients was used, comprising 43 with Graves' ophthalmopathy and 55 to 65 with stable Graves' hyperthyroidism. An independent validation cohort of fewer than 20 hyperthyroidism patients and approximately 17 patients who later progressed to ophthalmopathy tested prospective prediction of ophthalmopathy. The 90 or so discovery patients were randomly split 7:3 into training and test sets. Thyroid tissue and blood T-cell repertoires from about six Graves' hyperthyroidism patients were also compared in the study. After blood sampling, hyperthyroidism patients were treated with methimazole at a starting dose of 30 mg daily, and ophthalmopathy patients were treated with high-dose intravenous methylprednisolone. The paper describes TCR Vbeta CDR3 sequencing of 140 or so peripheral blood samples, made up of around 41 ophthalmopathy patients, 70 to 75 hyperthyroidism patients and some 17 progressor patients. Here is what the overall study found, with its caveats: In validation, the model predicted progression to ophthalmopathy a median of approximately 6.6 months before onset, with roughly 68% sensitivity and around 76% specificity. Blood samples also contained most of the expanded thyroid clonotypes (frequency above 0.001), which suggests that blood repertoires may reflect thyroid immune responses. No statistical method was used to set the sample size in advance, and investigators knew the group allocation. In cross-validation, a model built on a 13 V-J signature told ophthalmopathy apart from stable hyperthyroidism with 87.88% sensitivity and roughly 81% specificity, and in testing the same model reached 80%/75%.

The junction shows trimming of 4 bases on V and 10 bases on J, and the gene matches do not reach 8 bases of it. Counted from cysteine to phenylalanine, this CDR3 has 14 amino acids. Of the read, only the CDR3 DNA is kept; its 42 bases are in frame from base 1. Looking up the germline V gene yields CDR1 MDHEN and CDR2 SYDVKM. Hyperthyroidism patients were newly diagnosed, had a disease duration of under 2 months, and were aged 18 to 65 years. Any patient with an uncontrolled infection, another autoimmune disease, pregnancy or lactation was excluded. Clinical symptoms, serum thyroxine and TRAb, thyroid ultrasound, and orbital computed tomography formed the basis for the diagnoses. Blood from progressor patients was collected at the time of first diagnosis with hyperthyroidism, before any ophthalmopathy symptoms had appeared. Ficoll-Paque density gradient centrifugation was used to isolate PBMCs from under 11 ml of fresh peripheral blood. Patients classed as progressors first received a Graves' hyperthyroidism diagnosis and then went on to develop ophthalmopathy during follow-up. Trizol reagent was used to extract total RNA, and RNA quality was then checked on an Agilent 2100 Bioanalyzer.

This clonotype has a count of ten or more. Its target antigen remains unknown. Base qualities are not provided; no much larger clone lies one nucleotide away. The TCR beta CDR3 regions were amplified from the RNA transcripts. For the first round of RT-PCR on the TCR CDR3, the HTBI primer set was used together with the Qiagen OneStep RT-PCR kit. The libraries were constructed in a second round of multiplex PCR and then size-selected and purified. Paired-end sequencing of the libraries was performed with 100 bp reads on an Illumina HiSeq2000. Turning to the authors' computational methods: Raw data were processed with SOAPnuke, discarding reads with adapters, uncalled bases, mean Phred below 15, or no exact constant-primer or identifier match. High-quality paired reads were merged with COPE v1.2.5, and unique nucleotide sequences were defined as clonotypes. MiTCR v1.1 was used to align the clonotypes against IMGT TRBV, TRBD and TRBJ reference segments. The analysis included only V-J combinations with a frequency above 0.0001, which together covered roughly 99% of the repertoires. The TCS score was defined as the ratio of F50 (clonal expansion) to E x V (chaos), calculated using BLOSUM62-based TCRdist between CDR3 peptides within each V-J. Welch's t-statistics and random forest reduced 500 to 650 V-J features to 13, which were used in a naive Bayes classifier (R e1071). TCRdb applied fastp at Q25 and MiXCR to the public reads, then kept only in-frame beta chains. Identical CDR3 protein sequences are pooled into one entry, listed with their most common genes and DNA. The V and J calls here are based on TCRdb, not the publication. The sample has approximately 370,000 distinct CDR3 sequences on record, 17% of them singletons. Approximately 33% of the sample comes from the top ten.

The origin of this receptor is a woman aged 25 to 39 with Graves' hyperthyroidism that later progressed to Graves' ophthalmopathy. The specimen was blood. Rearrangement joined TRBV28 to TRBJ2-1; 9 middle bases align to TRBD1. The DNA reads as follows: TGTGCCAGCAGTTCCCGGGACAGGGAAGTCGAGCAGTTCTTC. This yields the protein CASSSRDREVEQFF.